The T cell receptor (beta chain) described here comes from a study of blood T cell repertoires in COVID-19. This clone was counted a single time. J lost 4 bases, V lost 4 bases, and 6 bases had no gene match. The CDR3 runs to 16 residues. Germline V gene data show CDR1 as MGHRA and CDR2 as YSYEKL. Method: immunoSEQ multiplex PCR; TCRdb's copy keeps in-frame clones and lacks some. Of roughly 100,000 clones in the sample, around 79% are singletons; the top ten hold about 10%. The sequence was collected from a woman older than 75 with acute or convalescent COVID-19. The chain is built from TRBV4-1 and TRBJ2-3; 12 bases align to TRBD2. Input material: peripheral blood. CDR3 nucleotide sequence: TGCGCCAGCAGCCGGAACCTAGCGGGGGGGCCAGATACGCAGTATTTT. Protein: CASSRNLAGGPDTQYF.